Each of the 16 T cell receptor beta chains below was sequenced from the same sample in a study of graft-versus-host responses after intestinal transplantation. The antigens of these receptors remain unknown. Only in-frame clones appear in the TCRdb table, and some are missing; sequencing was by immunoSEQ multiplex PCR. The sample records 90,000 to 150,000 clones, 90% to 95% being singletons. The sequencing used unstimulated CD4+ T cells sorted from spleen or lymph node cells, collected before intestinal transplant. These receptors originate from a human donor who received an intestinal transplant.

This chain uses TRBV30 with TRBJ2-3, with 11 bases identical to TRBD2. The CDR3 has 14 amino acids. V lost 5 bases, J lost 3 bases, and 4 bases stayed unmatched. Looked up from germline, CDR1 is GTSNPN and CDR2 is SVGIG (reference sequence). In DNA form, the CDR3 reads TGTGCCTGGGGGACTAGCGGATCGACAGATACGCAGTATTTT. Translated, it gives CAWGTSGSTDTQYF.

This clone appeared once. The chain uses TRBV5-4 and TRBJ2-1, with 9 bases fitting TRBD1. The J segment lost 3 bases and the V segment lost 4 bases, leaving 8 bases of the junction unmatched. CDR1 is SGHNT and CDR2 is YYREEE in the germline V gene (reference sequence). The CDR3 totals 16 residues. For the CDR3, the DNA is TGTGCCAGCAGCCCTCCCGGGACAGGGCTCTACAATGAGCAGTTCTTC. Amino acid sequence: CASSPPGTGLYNEQFF.

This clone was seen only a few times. CDR3 amino acids: CASRGDRGSLYEQYF. The CDR3 bases are TGTGCCAGCAGAGGGGACAGGGGGTCCCTCTACGAGCAGTACTTC. The chain has TRBV6-5 and TRBJ2-7; 11 nucleotides align to TRBD1. This CDR3 is 15 amino acids long. With V trimmed by 6 bases and J by 3 bases, 7 bases remained unmatched. Per germline, CDR1 MNHEY and CDR2 SVGAGI.

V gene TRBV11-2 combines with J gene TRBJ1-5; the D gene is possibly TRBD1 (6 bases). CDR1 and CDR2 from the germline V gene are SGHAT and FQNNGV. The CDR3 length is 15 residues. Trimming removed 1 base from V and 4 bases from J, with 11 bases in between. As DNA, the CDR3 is TGTGCCAGCAGCTTAGCCGGGGGCATGAATCAGCCCCAGCATTTT. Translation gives CASSLAGGMNQPQHF.

In DNA, the CDR3 is TGTGCCAGCAGCGAGCTGGGACAGAGCCAAGAGACCCAGTACTTC. It codes for CASSELGQSQETQYF. The chain has TRBV9 and TRBJ2-5, with TRBD1 matching over 7 bases. With 3 bases clipped from V and 1 base from J, the junction kept 6 bases outside the gene matches. Looked up from germline, CDR1 is SGDLS and CDR2 is YYNGEE. The CDR3 is made up of 15 amino acids.

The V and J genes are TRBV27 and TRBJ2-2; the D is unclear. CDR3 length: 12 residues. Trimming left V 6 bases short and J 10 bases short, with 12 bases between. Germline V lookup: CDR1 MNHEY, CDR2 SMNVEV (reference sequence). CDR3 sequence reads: CASRGANKELFF. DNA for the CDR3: TGTGCCAGCAGGGGTGCCAATAAGGAGCTGTTTTTT.

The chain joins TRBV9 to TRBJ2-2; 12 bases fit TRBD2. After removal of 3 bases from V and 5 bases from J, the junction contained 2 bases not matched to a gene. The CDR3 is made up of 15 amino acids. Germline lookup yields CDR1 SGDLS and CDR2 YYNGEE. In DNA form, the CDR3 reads TGTGCCAGCAGCGCGACTAGCGGGAGAACCGGGGAGCTGTTTTTT. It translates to CASSATSGRTGELFF.

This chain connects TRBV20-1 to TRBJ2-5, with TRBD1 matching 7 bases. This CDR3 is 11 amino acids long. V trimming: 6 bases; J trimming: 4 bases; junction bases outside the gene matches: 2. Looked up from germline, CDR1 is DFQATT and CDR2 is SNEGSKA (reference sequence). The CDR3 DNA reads TGCAGTGCCCACAGGGGAGAGACCCAGTACTTC. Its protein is CSAHRGETQYF.

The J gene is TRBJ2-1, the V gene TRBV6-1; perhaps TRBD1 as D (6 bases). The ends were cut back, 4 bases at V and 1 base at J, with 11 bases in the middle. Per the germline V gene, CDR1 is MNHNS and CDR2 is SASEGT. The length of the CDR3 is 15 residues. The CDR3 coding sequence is TGTGCCAGCAGTGGGTATGGGACATCCTACAATGAGCAGTTCTTC. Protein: CASSGYGTSYNEQFF.

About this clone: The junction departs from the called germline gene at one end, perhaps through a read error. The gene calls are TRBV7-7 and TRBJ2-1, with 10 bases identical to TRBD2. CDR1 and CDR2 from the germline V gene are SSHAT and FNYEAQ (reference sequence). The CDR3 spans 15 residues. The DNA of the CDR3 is TGTGCTAGCAGCCGAACTAGCGGGACTGGGAATGAGCAGTTCTTC. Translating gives CASSRTSGTGNEQFF.

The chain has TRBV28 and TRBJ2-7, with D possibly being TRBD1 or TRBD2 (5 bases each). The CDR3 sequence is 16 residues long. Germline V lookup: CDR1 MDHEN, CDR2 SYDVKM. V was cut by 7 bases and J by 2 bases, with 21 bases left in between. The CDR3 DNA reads TGTGCCAGCACTCAGGGAGCGGCGGCATATCCCTACGAGCAGTACTTC. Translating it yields CASTQGAAAYPYEQYF.

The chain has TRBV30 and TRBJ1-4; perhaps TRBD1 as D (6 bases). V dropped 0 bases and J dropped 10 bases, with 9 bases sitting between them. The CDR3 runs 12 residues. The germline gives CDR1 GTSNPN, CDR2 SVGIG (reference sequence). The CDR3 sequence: CAWSVTRGKLFF. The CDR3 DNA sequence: TGTGCCTGGAGTGTAACCAGGGGAAAACTGTTTTTT.

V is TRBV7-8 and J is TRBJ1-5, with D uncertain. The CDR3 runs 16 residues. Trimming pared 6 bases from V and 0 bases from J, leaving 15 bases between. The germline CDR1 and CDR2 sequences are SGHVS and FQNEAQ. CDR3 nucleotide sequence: TGTGCCAGCAGTTTCTCGGGGATTGTTAGCAATCAGCCCCAGCATTTT. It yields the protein CASSFSGIVSNQPQHF.

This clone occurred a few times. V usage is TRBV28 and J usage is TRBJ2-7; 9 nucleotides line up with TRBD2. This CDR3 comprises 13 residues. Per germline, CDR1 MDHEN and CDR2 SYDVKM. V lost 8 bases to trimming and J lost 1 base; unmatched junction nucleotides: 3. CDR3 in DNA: TGTGCCAGCGGACTAGCGACTTCCTACGAGCAGTACTTC. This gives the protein CASGLATSYEQYF.

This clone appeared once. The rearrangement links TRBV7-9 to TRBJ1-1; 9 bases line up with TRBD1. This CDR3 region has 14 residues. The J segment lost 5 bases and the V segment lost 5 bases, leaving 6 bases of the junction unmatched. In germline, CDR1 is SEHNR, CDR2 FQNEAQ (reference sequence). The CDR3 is CASSLTGGYTEAFF. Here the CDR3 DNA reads TGTGCCAGCAGCCTTACAGGGGGCTATACTGAAGCTTTCTTT.

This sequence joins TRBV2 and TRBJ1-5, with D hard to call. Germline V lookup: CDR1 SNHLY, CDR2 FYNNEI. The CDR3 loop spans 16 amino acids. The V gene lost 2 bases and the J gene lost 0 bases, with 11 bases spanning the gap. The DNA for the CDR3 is TGTGCCAGCAGTGAATTAGCGGGATATAGCAATCAGCCCCAGCATTTT. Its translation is CASSELAGYSNQPQHF.